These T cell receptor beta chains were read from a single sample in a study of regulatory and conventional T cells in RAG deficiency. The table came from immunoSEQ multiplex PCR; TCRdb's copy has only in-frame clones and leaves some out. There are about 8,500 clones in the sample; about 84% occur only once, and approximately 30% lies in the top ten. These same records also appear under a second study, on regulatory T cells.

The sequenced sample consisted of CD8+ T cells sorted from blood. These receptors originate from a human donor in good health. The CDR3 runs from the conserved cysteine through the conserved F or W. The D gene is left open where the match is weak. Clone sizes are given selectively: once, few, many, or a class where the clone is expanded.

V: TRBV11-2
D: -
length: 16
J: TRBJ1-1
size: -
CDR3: CASSHAQGAGTTEAFF
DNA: TGTGCCAGCAGCCATGCGCAAGGGGCCGGGACCACTGAAGCTTTCTTT

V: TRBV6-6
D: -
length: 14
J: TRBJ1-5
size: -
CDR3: CASNGRGSNQPQHF
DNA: TGTGCCAGCAATGGGCGGGGGAGCAATCAGCCCCAGCATTTT

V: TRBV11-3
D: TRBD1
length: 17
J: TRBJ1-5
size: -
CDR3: CASSVRQGWEANQPQHF
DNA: TGTGCCAGCAGCGTCAGACAGGGATGGGAAGCCAATCAGCCCCAGCATTTT

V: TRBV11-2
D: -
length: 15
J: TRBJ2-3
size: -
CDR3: CASSPIGGGSDTQYF
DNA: TGTGCCAGCAGCCCGATCGGGGGTGGGTCAGATACGCAGTATTTT

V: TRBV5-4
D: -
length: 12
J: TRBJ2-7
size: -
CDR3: CASSLAGMEQYF
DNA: TGTGCCAGCAGCTTGGCGGGGATGGAGCAGTACTTC

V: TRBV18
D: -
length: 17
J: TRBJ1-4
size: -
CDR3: CASSPPTGLATNEKLFF
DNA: TGTGCCAGCTCACCCCCGACAGGACTCGCAACTAATGAAAAACTGTTTTTT

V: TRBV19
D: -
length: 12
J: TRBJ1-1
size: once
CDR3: CASSIQNTEAFF
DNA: TGTGCCAGTAGTATACAGAACACTGAAGCTTTCTTT

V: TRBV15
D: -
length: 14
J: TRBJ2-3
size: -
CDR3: CATSSQGSTDTQYF
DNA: TGTGCCACCAGCAGTCAGGGAAGCACAGATACGCAGTATTTT

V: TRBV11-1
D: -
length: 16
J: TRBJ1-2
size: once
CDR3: CASSPRGGQRDYGYTF
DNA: TGTGCCAGCAGCCCCCGTGGGGGTCAGAGGGACTATGGCTACACCTTC

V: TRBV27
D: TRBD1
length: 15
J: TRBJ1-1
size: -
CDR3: CASSRIRQGAVEAFF
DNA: TGTGCCAGCAGTCGAATCCGACAGGGGGCTGTTGAAGCTTTCTTT

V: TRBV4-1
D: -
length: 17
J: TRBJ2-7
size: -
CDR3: CASSQDPEVTYSYEQYF
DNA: TGCGCCAGCAGCCAAGACCCCGAGGTGACGTACTCCTACGAGCAGTACTTC

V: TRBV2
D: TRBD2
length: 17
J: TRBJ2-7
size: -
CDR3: CASSELPGLAGAYEQYF
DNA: TGTGCCAGCAGTGAACTGCCGGGACTAGCGGGAGCCTACGAGCAGTACTTC

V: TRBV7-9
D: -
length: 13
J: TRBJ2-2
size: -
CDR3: CASPDLHTGELFF
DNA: TGTGCGAGCCCGGACTTGCACACCGGGGAGCTGTTTTTT

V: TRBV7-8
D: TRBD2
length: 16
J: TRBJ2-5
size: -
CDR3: CASSLRGTSGRETQYF
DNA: TGTGCCAGCAGCTTAAGAGGGACTAGCGGGAGAGAGACCCAGTACTTC